This passage covers 30 T cell receptor beta chains from one sample sequenced in a study of blood T cells in healthy people across ages (dated by TCRdb to between 2015 and 2016). The protocol used for the library was 5' RACE. Data came from an Illumina HiSeq 2500. The second PCR ran for roughly 7 to 11 cycles and used a J-beta primer mix along with a sample-barcoded 5' primer. TCRdb's own reprocessing of the public reads used fastp at Q25 and MiXCR and kept productive beta chains. Duplicate CDR3 protein sequences are folded into a single record with the most common DNA and genes. The sample data list 500,000 to 550,000 distinct CDR3 sequences, and 24% of these were observed just once. Clones ranked in the top ten supply 8.7% of the sample. The sample was also linked to a second study, of T cells of mothers and their children.

Material for sequencing was blood. All receptors derive from a boy between 5 and 17 years old in good health.

This rearrangement joins TRBV12-3 or TRBV12-4 to TRBJ2-5; the D gene could be TRBD1 or TRBD2 (5 bases each). V was pared by 3 bases and J by 11 bases, with 16 bases between. The CDR3 sequence is 13 residues long. The CDR3 loop is CASSFGIRGFQYF. The DNA of the CDR3 is TGTGCCAGCAGTTTCGGGATAAGGGGATTTCAGTACTTC.

This clonotype has just one count. The J gene is TRBJ2-7, the V gene TRBV14, with D possibly TRBD2 on 6 matching bases. The DNA end favors TRBJ2-1, so the J call may be wrong. Germline V gene sequence: CDR1 SGHDN, CDR2 FVKESK. The CDR3 is made up of 16 amino acids. In nucleotides, the CDR3 is TGTGCCAGCAGCCAAGGGGCGGGGAGAGCCTACAATGAGCAGTTCTTC. It translates to CASSQGAGRAYNEQFF.

This chain connects TRBV12-3 or TRBV12-4 to TRBJ1-2; D is perhaps TRBD1 (6 bases). Trimming took 4 bases from V and 4 from J, leaving 13 bases between them. The CDR3 is 14 residues long. CDR3 DNA: TGTGCCAGCAGTTCGGCAGGGGCCCCCTATGGCTACACCTTC. Translating it yields CASSSAGAPYGYTF.

The chain recombines TRBV7-9 with TRBJ1-1; D is undetermined. The V gene lost 1 base and the J gene lost 4 bases, with 7 bases spanning the gap. CDR3 size: 13 residues. Germline lookup yields CDR1 SEHNR and CDR2 FQNEAQ (reference sequence). Here the CDR3 DNA reads TGTGCCAGCAGCTTAGAGGTACCCACTGAAGCTTTCTTT. It encodes CASSLEVPTEAFF.

The sample holds a few counts of this clonotype. The chain combines TRBV29-1 with TRBJ1-1; 8 bases map to TRBD1. The CDR3 loop spans 12 amino acids. Germline trimming cut 6 bases from V and 7 bases from J; bases unmatched to any gene: 7. Germline CDR1 and CDR2: SQVTM and ANQGSEA. Written as DNA, the CDR3 is TGCAGCGTCGCAGGGGGCACGGGTGAAGCTTTCTTT. Translation gives CSVAGGTGEAFF. Variable domain in full (rest from reference TRBV29-1 and TRBJ1-1): SAVISQKPSRDICQRGTSLTIQCQVDSQVTMMFWYRQQPGQSLTLIATANQGSEATYESGFVIDKFPISRPNLTFSTLTVSNMSPEDSSIYLCSVAGGTGEAFFGQGTRLTVV.

This clonotype was seen many times. The chain couples TRBV7-3 to TRBJ1-1, with D possibly being TRBD1 (6 bases). The ends were cut back, 6 bases at V and 4 bases at J, with 12 bases in the middle. There are 13 residues in the CDR3. CDR1 is SGHTA, CDR2 FQGTGA, per germline. CDR3 region: CASSLQGGTEAFF. In DNA form, the CDR3 reads TGTGCCAGCAGTTTACAGGGTGGCACTGAAGCTTTCTTT.

The chain uses TRBV11-1 and TRBJ2-5, with 7 positions matching TRBD1. The V and J ends lost 5 bases and 6 bases, in that order; junction bases with no gene match: 12. Germline V lookup: CDR1 SGHAT, CDR2 FQDESV (reference sequence). The CDR3 is made up of 15 amino acids. In DNA form, the CDR3 reads TGTGCCAGCAGCCTCTCGACAGGGATGATGAAGACCCAGTACTTC. It translates to CASSLSTGMMKTQYF.

This clonotype was seen a handful of times. This chain uses TRBV5-6 with TRBJ2-5; 8 bases match TRBD2. Looked up from germline, CDR1 is SGHDT and CDR2 is YYEEEE. There are 14 residues in the CDR3. Trimming took 3 bases from V and 5 from J; bases not matched to a gene: 6. DNA of the CDR3: TGTGCCAGCAGCTCTTTAGCGGGGCGGGAGACCCAGTACTTC. Its protein product is CASSSLAGRETQYF.

The chain uses TRBV7-8 and TRBJ2-7; D remains ambiguous. The germline CDR1 and CDR2 sequences are SGHVS and FQNEAQ. V lost 2 bases and J lost 3, with 20 bases in between. The CDR3 consists of 17 residues. The CDR3: CASSLHPRTIANYEQYF. The CDR3 bases are TGTGCCAGCAGCTTACATCCTAGGACCATAGCCAACTACGAGCAGTACTTC.

The CDR3: CSGRDGRDTEAFF. The CDR3 DNA reads as TGCAGCGGGCGGGACGGAAGGGACACTGAAGCTTTCTTT. V and J are TRBV29-1 and TRBJ1-1, with TRBD1 as a possible D gene (5 bases). CDR3 length: 13 residues. Trimming removed 7 bases from V and 3 bases from J, with 15 bases in between. CDR1 and CDR2 from the germline V gene are SQVTM and ANQGSEA.

This chain links TRBV19 with TRBJ1-1, with D possibly TRBD1 on 5 matching bases. The CDR3 loop spans 15 amino acids. Trimming removed 6 bases at V and 2 bases at J, with 16 bases between. The germline gives CDR1 LNHDA, CDR2 SQIVND (reference sequence). The CDR3 protein is CASSSWSGANTEAFF. The CDR3 bases are TGTGCCAGTAGCTCTTGGTCCGGGGCCAACACTGAAGCTTTCTTT.

This clonotype showed up just a few times. The J gene is TRBJ2-7, the V gene TRBV15; 10 bases are a match to TRBD1. CDR1 and CDR2 (germline): LNHNV, YYDKDF (reference sequence). This CDR3 is 14 amino acids long. Trimming took 5 bases from V and 4 from J; bases not matched to a gene: 5. The CDR3 is CATSWDRGSYEQYF. Here the CDR3 DNA reads TGTGCCACCAGCTGGGACAGGGGTTCGTACGAGCAGTACTTC.

The count of this clonotype is one. The chain couples TRBV4-3 to TRBJ2-3; no definite D call. The germline V gene has CDR1 LGHNA and CDR2 YSLEER. The CDR3 length is 12 residues. V gave up 11 bases and J gave up 0 bases, with 9 bases separating them. CDR3 sequence reads: CAGEPSTDTQYF. The DNA of the CDR3 is TGCGCCGGCGAGCCTAGCACAGATACGCAGTATTTT.

This chain uses TRBV5-1 with TRBJ2-7; 7 nucleotides line up with TRBD1. V lost 0 bases to trimming and J lost 2 bases; unmatched junction nucleotides: 5. CDR3 length: 15 residues. The V gene's germline CDR1 is SGHRS and CDR2 YFSETQ. The CDR3 DNA follows: TGCGCCAGCAGCTTGGCGACAGGACAGGCCTACGAGCAGTACTTC. Protein product: CASSLATGQAYEQYF.

This chain links TRBV29-1 with TRBJ1-1; D unclear. The CDR3 extends over 13 amino acids. V lost 1 base and J lost 0, with 6 bases in between. Per the germline V gene, CDR1 is SQVTM and CDR2 is ANQGSEA. The CDR3, as DNA: TGCAGCGTTGAAGCACAGATGAACACTGAAGCTTTCTTT. This encodes CSVEAQMNTEAFF.

CDR3 sequence reads: CASSVEPEANTEAFF. Here the CDR3 DNA reads TGTGCCAGCAGCGTAGAACCAGAGGCAAACACTGAAGCTTTCTTT. This chain connects TRBV9 to TRBJ1-1; no definite D call. Germline V gene data show CDR1 as SGDLS and CDR2 as YYNGEE. V was trimmed by 0 bases and J by 2 bases, leaving 11 bases between them. The CDR3 is 15 residues long.

The rearrangement uses TRBV2 and TRBJ1-1; a weak D match, TRBD1 (6 bases). Germline assignment: CDR1 SNHLY and CDR2 FYNNEI. V lost 11 bases, J lost 9 bases, and 25 bases lay in between. The CDR3 is 14 amino acids. The CDR3 DNA reads as TGTGCCTGCACTCGGACAGTTAGAGAATCGAAAGCTTTCTTT. Its translation: CACTRTVRESKAFF.

The rearrangement joins TRBV7-2 to TRBJ1-2; D is unresolved. Deletions cut 2 bases from V and 6 bases from J, with 13 bases between. Per the germline V gene, CDR1 is SGHTA and CDR2 is FQGNSA. CDR3 length: 14 amino acids. The CDR3, as DNA: TGTGCCAGCAGCTTAACTCCCGGACCAAATGGCTACACCTTC. Amino acids: CASSLTPGPNGYTF.

The genes are TRBV24-1 and TRBJ2-1; TRBD1 matches 9 bases. Germline CDR1 and CDR2: KGHDR and SFDVKD. V lost 9 bases, J lost 9 bases, and 2 bases stayed unmatched. The CDR3 length is 11 residues. The CDR3 DNA is TGTGCCACCGGGACAGGGCCTGAGCAGTTCTTC. Translation: CATGTGPEQFF.

This clonotype was detected only a few times. V is TRBV2 and J is TRBJ2-5; D is uncertain. Between the trimmed V and J ends, which lost 2 bases and 6 bases, there was a span of 10 bases. CDR1 and CDR2 (germline): SNHLY, FYNNEI. The CDR3 contains 13 residues. The CDR3 nucleotides read TGTGCCAGCAGTGAAATCGATGGGCAGACCCAGTACTTC. The encoded protein is CASSEIDGQTQYF.

This chain uses TRBV6-1 with TRBJ1-2; 10 nucleotides align to TRBD1. This CDR3 is 14 amino acids long. V lost 3 bases, J lost 9 bases, and 7 bases stayed unmatched. Germline V lookup: CDR1 MNHNS, CDR2 SASEGT. CDR3 sequence (DNA): TGTGCCAGCAGTGAGACCGGGACAGGGGATCGCTACACCTTC. This translates into CASSETGTGDRYTF.

The chain recombines TRBV6-2 or TRBV6-3 with TRBJ2-3, with 9 bases lining up with TRBD2. Looked up from germline, CDR1 is MNHEY and CDR2 is SVGEGT. The length of the CDR3 is 15 residues. The V segment lost 5 bases and the J segment 2 bases; nucleotides outside the gene matches: 5. CDR3 bases: TGTGCCAGCAGTCGACTAGCGGCTATCACAGATACGCAGTATTTT. This encodes CASSRLAAITDTQYF.

The chain links TRBV13 to TRBJ1-2; 7 bases match TRBD1. The CDR3 length is 16 residues. V was pared by 5 bases and J by 8 bases, with 17 bases of the junction left unmatched. Germline V gene sequence: CDR1 PRHDT, CDR2 FYEKMQ (reference sequence). CDR3 sequence: CASSTRGLGPGGGYTF. The CDR3 DNA follows: TGTGCCAGCAGCACTAGGGGGCTCGGCCCTGGGGGAGGCTACACCTTC.

V usage is TRBV27 and J usage is TRBJ1-1; D unclear. Germline assignment: CDR1 MNHEY and CDR2 SMNVEV (reference sequence). This CDR3 has 14 residues. V lost 6 bases to trimming and J lost 2 bases, with 13 bases between them. CDR3 sequence reads: CASSSGPGNTEAFF. As DNA, the CDR3 is TGTGCCAGCAGCTCCGGACCCGGAAACACTGAAGCTTTCTTT.

This clonotype was seen repeatedly, ten times or more. V gene TRBV6-5 combines with J gene TRBJ2-1, with TRBD1 matching over 10 bases. Trimming cost V 4 bases and J 7 bases; bases outside gene matches: 7. The CDR3 consists of 15 residues. CDR1 is MNHEY and CDR2 is SVGAGI in the germline V gene. The CDR3 nucleotides read TGTGCCAGCAGTTCACCGGGACAGGGGAGGAATGAGCAGTTCTTC. This codes for CASSSPGQGRNEQFF.

The chain links TRBV25-1 to TRBJ2-7; 12 bases align to TRBD1. Looked up from germline, CDR1 is MGHDK and CDR2 is SYGVNS. The trim removed 1 base at V and 4 bases at J, leaving 5 bases unmatched. The CDR3 runs to 16 residues. CDR3 in amino acids: CASSESSGQGAYEQYF. The CDR3 DNA is TGTGCCAGCAGTGAATCGTCGGGACAGGGGGCGTACGAGCAGTACTTC.

The table lists this clonotype with many counts. This chain connects TRBV7-2 to TRBJ1-2; no firm D call. The V and J ends lost 4 bases and 8 bases respectively, with 11 bases between them. Germline CDR1 SGHTA, CDR2 FQGNSA. CDR3 length: 12 residues. The CDR3 region is CASSSRPPGYTF. DNA for the CDR3: TGTGCCAGCAGCTCGCGGCCTCCGGGCTACACCTTC.

The chain is built from TRBV9 and TRBJ2-7, with D tentatively TRBD1 (6 bases). Trimming stripped 3 bases from V and 2 bases from J, with 15 bases between. CDR1 is SGDLS and CDR2 is YYNGEE in the germline V gene. The CDR3 spans 15 residues. The CDR3 spells CASSAGWGLPYEQYF. DNA for the CDR3: TGTGCCAGCAGCGCTGGTTGGGGGCTTCCCTACGAGCAGTACTTC.

This chain links TRBV6-5 with TRBJ2-4, with TRBD1 matching 11 bases. Trimming at V came to 4 bases and at J to 4 bases, leaving 12 bases not matched to a gene. Germline V gene sequence: CDR1 MNHEY, CDR2 SVGAGI. The CDR3 covers 18 residues. The CDR3 region has the DNA TGTGCCAGCAGTTTTAGGGAACCGGGACAGGGGGAGAAAAACATTCAGTACTTC. Its protein is CASSFREPGQGEKNIQYF.

The chain combines TRBV29-1 with TRBJ2-7; 7 bases match TRBD1. Germline CDR1 and CDR2: SQVTM and ANQGSEA. The CDR3 is 12 amino acids. Unmatched junction bases numbered 7, after V lost 6 bases and J lost 5 bases. CDR3 bases: TGCAGCGTGACCGAACAGGGGAACGAGCAGTACTTC. Translation gives CSVTEQGNEQYF.